The clone carrying this TCR beta chain has only a few counts. What it recognizes is unknown. CDR1 LNHDA and CDR2 SQIVND come from the germline V gene (reference sequence). With 7 bases removed from V and 4 bases from J, the gap between germline ends came to 14 bases. The CDR3 consists of 14 residues. The sample is drawn from a study of CD8+ T cells in alopecia areata. Study results and caveats: Normal skin contains resident alphabeta T cells, and these are also sequenced in scalp samples. In patients, TCRs were shared less clearly than in mice, and HLA may possibly be involved. Lesional scalp displayed greater clonality than normal scalp, most notably in alopecia totalis/universalis.

Reverse transcription of extracted RNA yielded cDNA, which provided the sequencing template. Here immunoSEQ multiplex PCR was the method, and the copy in TCRdb shows in-frame clones only, minus some. The sample consists of around 80,000 clones, roughly half of them appearing once. Researchers gathered lesional scalp punch biopsies and peripheral blood from patients with alopecia areata. This sequence originates from a human donor with alopecia areata. Input material: NKG2D-high CD8+ T cells sorted from blood. The V call is TRBV19, the J call TRBJ2-1; a possible D gene is TRBD1 (7 bases). CDR3 nucleotides: TGTGCCAGTACCCCAGGGGGGTTGTACAATGAGCAGTTCTTC. Amino acid sequence: CASTPGGLYNEQFF.